This T cell receptor beta chain was recovered during a study of Graves' ophthalmopathy and Graves' hyperthyroidism. Study-level results: Ophthalmopathy was separated from stable hyperthyroidism by a 13-signature model with approximately 90% sensitivity and 75% to 83% specificity.

There are many counts of this clonotype. What it binds is not known. Germline assignment: CDR1 SGHRS and CDR2 YFSETQ. CDR3 size: 16 residues. V was pared by 4 bases and J by 1 base, with 6 bases of the junction left unmatched. As the template, RNA transcripts were used to amplify TCR beta CDR3 regions. Second-round multiplex PCR came after first-round RT-PCR with HTBI primers. TCRdb used MiXCR to reprocess the multiplex PCR reads, holding one entry per CDR3 protein. The table records over 200,000 distinct CDR3 sequences, 29% of them present only once. This chain joins TRBV5-1 and TRBJ2-5; 11 positions agree with TRBD2. Sequenced sample: peripheral blood. The sequence came from a man aged 45-65 years with Graves' ophthalmopathy. The CDR3 nucleotides read TGCGCCAGCAGCGGGGGGACTAGCGGATTCCAAGAGACCCAGTACTTC. Amino acids: CASSGGTSGFQETQYF.